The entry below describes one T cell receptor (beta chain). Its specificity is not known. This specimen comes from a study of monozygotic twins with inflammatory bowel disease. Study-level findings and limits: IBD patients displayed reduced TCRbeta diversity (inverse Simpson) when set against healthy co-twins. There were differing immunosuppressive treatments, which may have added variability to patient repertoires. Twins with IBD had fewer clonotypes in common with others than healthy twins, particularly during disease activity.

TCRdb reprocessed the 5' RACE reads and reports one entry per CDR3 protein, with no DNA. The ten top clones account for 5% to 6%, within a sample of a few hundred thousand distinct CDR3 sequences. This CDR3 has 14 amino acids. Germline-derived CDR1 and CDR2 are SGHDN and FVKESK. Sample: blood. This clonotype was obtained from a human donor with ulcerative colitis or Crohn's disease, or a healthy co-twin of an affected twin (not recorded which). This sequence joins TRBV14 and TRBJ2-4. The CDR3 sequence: CASSEELAKNIQYF.